This TCR beta chain comes out of a study of glioma-infiltrating T cells after dendritic cell vaccination. In the study overall: Autologous tumor lysate was loaded overnight onto monocyte-derived dendritic cells grown about 7 days with IL-4 and GM-CSF.

This clone was recorded only once. Its antigen remains unknown. Time point in this sample: after dendritic cell vaccination, including at tumor progression/relapse. Isocitrate dehydrogenase mutation was absent in all glioblastoma patients. Findings of the study overall: Only a small number of patients had complete blood and tumor samples.

The immunoSEQ assay amplified TCRB CDR3 from up to roughly 2 ug DNA. Profiling relied on immunoSEQ multiplex PCR, and the TCRdb table lists in-frame clones only, not all of them. The sample lists about 94,000 clones; around 80% were seen once. CDR3 length: 15 amino acids. V shed 8 bases, J shed 12 bases, and the junction held 21 bases outside the gene matches. Germline V gene lookup returns CDR1 MNHNY and CDR2 SVGAGI (reference sequence). The specimen was blood, collected after dendritic cell vaccination. V usage is TRBV6-6 and J usage is TRBJ1-1; 7 nucleotides match TRBD1. The source of this sequence is a human donor with glioblastoma. The CDR3: CASGQEGTLLKAPFF. CDR3 in DNA: TGTGCCAGCGGACAGGAGGGGACCTTACTGAAGGCCCCTTTCTTT.